This TCR beta chain originates from a study of blood T cells in healthy people across ages. Regarding the study as a whole: While age rose, TCR beta diversity per million T cells dropped in a roughly linear way.

The donors, all healthy, were Caucasians living in Russia, aged roughly 6 to 100. It was with a sample-barcoded 5' primer and a J-beta primer mix that a second PCR of about 7 to 12 cycles was run. A minimum of 3 million CDR3-containing paired-end reads was obtained for each sample. TCRdb used MiXCR to reprocess the 5' RACE reads, holding one entry per CDR3 protein. The sample lists just over 1 million distinct CDR3 sequences; over 35% were seen once. Only a few counts were recorded for this clonotype. Antigen unknown. Trimming stripped 3 bases from V and 3 bases from J, with 9 bases between. Germline CDR1 reads SGDLS; CDR2 reads YYNGEE. This CDR3 has 13 residues.

The clonotype was recovered from a woman aged 60-75 years in good health. What was sequenced was blood. The chain links TRBV9 to TRBJ2-5, with D unresolved. This CDR3 is CASSASLKETQYF. The CDR3 coding sequence is TGTGCCAGCAGCGCCTCGCTCAAAGAGACCCAGTACTTC. Looking up the rest from reference TRBV9 and TRBJ2-5 gives the full variable domain: DSGVTQTPKHLITATGQRVTLRCSPRSGDLSVYWYQQSLDQGLQFLIQYYNGEERAKGNILERFSAQQFPDLHSELNLSSLELGDSALYFCASSASLKETQYFGPGTRLLVL.